This passage covers 28 T cell receptor beta chains from one sample sequenced in a study of cytomegalovirus exposure and HLA in healthy donors. The PCR was carried out with 60 Vbeta primers and 13 Jbeta primers. Data came from immunoSEQ multiplex PCR; TCRdb stores just in-frame clones and leaves some out. Its table lists over 100,000 clones. The source material was PBMCs. These receptors were collected from a woman aged 40 to 50 in good health and CMV-seropositive.

The chain recombines TRBV5-1 with TRBJ1-1; D perhaps matches TRBD1 (5 bases). The CDR3 totals 16 residues. The V gene lost 2 bases and the J gene lost 2 bases, with 16 bases spanning the gap. In germline, CDR1 is SGHRS, CDR2 YFSETQ. CDR3 in DNA: TGCGCCAGCAGCTTACGGGCCCGGGGGGATAACACTGAAGCTTTCTTT. Amino acid sequence: CASSLRARGDNTEAFF. Variable domain in full (rest from reference TRBV5-1 and TRBJ1-1): KAGVTQTPRYLIKTRGQQVTLSCSPISGHRSVSWYQQTPGQGLQFLFEYFSETQRNKGNFPGRFSGRQFSNSRSEMNVSTLELGDSALYLCASSLRARGDNTEAFFGQGTRLTVV.

V usage is TRBV5-1 and J usage is TRBJ2-7, with 10 bases that match TRBD1. The V gene end was trimmed by 0 bases and the J gene end by 4 bases; junction bases not matched to a gene: 7. The length of the CDR3 is 16 residues. Germline V gene lookup returns CDR1 SGHRS and CDR2 YFSETQ. CDR3 protein: CASSLGRTGGPYEQYF. In DNA, the CDR3 is TGCGCCAGCAGCTTGGGAAGGACAGGGGGTCCTTACGAGCAGTACTTC.

The chain employs TRBV2 and TRBJ2-6; 7 bases line up with TRBD2. Germline values: CDR1 SNHLY, CDR2 FYNNEI. J lost 2 bases, V lost 6 bases, and 16 bases had no gene match. This CDR3 spans 19 amino acids. Here the CDR3 DNA reads TGTGCCAGCAGGAGGACGGGAGGTGGTTTGGGAACTGGGGCCAACGTCCTGACTTTC. It encodes CASRRTGGGLGTGANVLTF. The full variable domain, its missing parts supplied by reference TRBV2 and TRBJ2-6, is EPEVTQTPSHQVTQMGQEVILRCVPISNHLYFYWYRQILGQKVEFLVSFYNNEISEKSEIFDDQFSVERPDGSNFTLKIRSTKLEDSAMYFCASRRTGGGLGTGANVLTFGAGSRLTVL.

The chain links TRBV20-1 to TRBJ1-5; TRBD1 agrees at 8 bases. Per germline, CDR1 DFQATT and CDR2 SNEGSKA (reference sequence). The junction had 4 bases not matched to a gene; V was cut back by 2 bases and J by 13 bases. This CDR3 contains 11 residues. This CDR3 is CSARPGQGQHF. The CDR3 DNA sequence: TGCAGTGCTAGACCCGGACAGGGTCAGCATTTT.

The V and J genes are TRBV9 and TRBJ2-2, with 12 bases identical to TRBD2. The junction had 10 bases not matched to a gene; V was cut back by 0 bases and J by 7 bases. CDR3 size: 18 residues. Per the germline V gene, CDR1 is SGDLS and CDR2 is YYNGEE. CDR3 sequence (DNA): TGTGCCAGCAGCGTAGGACTAGCGGGAGAGAGGAACCGCGGGGAGCTGTTTTTT. Translation gives CASSVGLAGERNRGELFF. The full variable domain, with the rest looked up from reference TRBV9 and TRBJ2-2, is DSGVTQTPKHLITATGQRVTLRCSPRSGDLSVYWYQQSLDQGLQFLIQYYNGEERAKGNILERFSAQQFPDLHSELNLSSLELGDSALYFCASSVGLAGERNRGELFFGEGSRLTVL.

The chain uses TRBV19 and TRBJ2-1; TRBD2 aligns across 10 bases. Germline trimming cut 3 bases from V and 8 bases from J; bases unmatched to any gene: 7. CDR1 and CDR2 from the germline V gene are LNHDA and SQIVND (reference sequence). This CDR3 is 15 amino acids long. The CDR3 DNA follows: TGTGCCAGTAGTATGGCAGCGGGAGGGCCCGATGAGCAGTTCTTC. Residues: CASSMAAGGPDEQFF.

This chain connects TRBV15 to TRBJ2-7; 14 bases line up with TRBD2. The CDR3 spans 16 residues. The ends lost 0 bases at V and 4 bases at J; junction bases unmatched: 2. Germline V gene sequence: CDR1 LNHNV, CDR2 YYDKDF (reference sequence). CDR3 loop: CATSREGTSGRYEQYF. The CDR3 DNA reads TGTGCCACCAGCAGAGAGGGGACTAGCGGGAGATACGAGCAGTACTTC.

The chain has TRBV18 and TRBJ2-3; D gene uncertain. The germline CDR1 and CDR2 sequences are KGHSH and LQKENI. Trimming removed 0 bases at V and 6 bases at J, with 4 bases between. The CDR3 is 12 amino acids. CDR3 amino acids: CASSPPGDTQYF. CDR3 sequence (DNA): TGTGCCAGCTCACCACCCGGGGATACGCAGTATTTT.

V and J are TRBV6-5 and TRBJ1-2; weak D call: TRBD1 (5 bases). V lost 2 bases and J 6 bases, leaving 10 bases between the germline ends. From germline, CDR1 is MNHEY and CDR2 SVGAGI. The CDR3 consists of 13 residues. The DNA of the CDR3 is TGTGCCAGCAGTTACGGGGCTCCCAATGGCTACACCTTC. Translating gives CASSYGAPNGYTF.

The rearrangement joins TRBV2 to TRBJ1-6; D ambiguous. V was cut by 2 bases and J by 9 bases, with 14 bases left in between. In germline, CDR1 is SNHLY, CDR2 FYNNEI. This CDR3 contains 15 residues. CDR3 nucleotides: TGTGCCAGCAGTGAAAGAGCGGGGATTATTTCACCCCTCCACTTT. This encodes CASSERAGIISPLHF.

This chain joins TRBV7-2 and TRBJ1-2; 8 bases fit TRBD1. The J segment lost 10 bases and the V segment lost 5 bases, leaving 6 bases of the junction unmatched. The CDR3 has 12 residues. CDR1 is SGHTA, CDR2 FQGNSA, per germline. The CDR3 sequence: CASSDRGFDYTF. The DNA for the CDR3 is TGTGCCAGCAGCGACAGGGGTTTCGACTACACCTTC.

The gene calls are TRBV5-6 and TRBJ1-2; D remains unclear. Looked up from germline, CDR1 is SGHDT and CDR2 is YYEEEE. The CDR3 totals 15 residues. The V and J ends lost 3 bases and 5 bases respectively, with 17 bases between them. The DNA of the CDR3 is TGTGCCAGCAGCTCTCGGGTGTCCTCGGGGTATGGCTACACCTTC. Translated: CASSSRVSSGYGYTF.

The J gene is TRBJ1-2, the V gene TRBV30; D is uncertain. The ends were cut back, 2 bases at V and 4 bases at J, with 14 bases in the middle. Germline-derived CDR1 and CDR2 are GTSNPN and SVGIG (reference sequence). The CDR3 has 14 amino acids. The CDR3 bases are TGTGCCTGGAGTTCAGGTCGCGCAGTCTATGGCTACACCTTC. This sequence encodes CAWSSGRAVYGYTF.

The genes are TRBV29-1 and TRBJ1-1; D remains unclear. Trimming shortened V by 3 bases and J by 1 base, and 12 bases separated the two germline ends. This CDR3 comprises 14 residues. Looked up from germline, CDR1 is SQVTM and CDR2 is ANQGSEA. The CDR3 is CSVERDVWNTEAFF. CDR3 sequence (DNA): TGCAGCGTTGAGAGGGATGTGTGGAACACTGAAGCTTTCTTT.

V and J are TRBV6-6 and TRBJ2-7; 10 bases fit TRBD1. The trim removed 2 bases at V and 0 bases at J, leaving 1 base unmatched. Per germline, CDR1 MNHNY and CDR2 SVGAGI (reference sequence). The CDR3 length is 15 residues. The CDR3 nucleotides read TGTGCCAGCAGTTACCGACAGGGGGCCTCCTACGAGCAGTACTTC. Protein sequence: CASSYRQGASYEQYF.

J is TRBJ1-5 and V is TRBV6-1; the match to TRBD1 covers 9 bases. This CDR3 spans 15 amino acids. CDR1 is MNHNS, CDR2 SASEGT, per germline. The J segment lost 2 bases and the V segment lost 4 bases, leaving 3 bases of the junction unmatched. This CDR3 is CASSGTGVGNQPQHF. The CDR3 coding sequence is TGTGCCAGCAGTGGGACAGGGGTCGGCAATCAGCCCCAGCATTTT.

V and J are TRBV30 and TRBJ2-7; TRBD2 agrees at 8 bases. Germline CDR1 is GTSNPN and CDR2 is SVGIG (reference sequence). This CDR3 spans 13 amino acids. The DNA of the CDR3 is TGTGCGCAGCGCGTCGGGGTAGCGGGGGAGCAGTACTTC. This codes for CAQRVGVAGEQYF. The full variable domain, in which reference TRBV30 and TRBJ2-7 provide the parts outside the CDR3, is SQTIHQWPATLVQPVGSPLSLECTVEGTSNPNLYWYRQAAGRGLQLLFYSVGIGQISSEVPQNLSASRPQDRQFILSSKKLLLSDSGFYLCAQRVGVAGEQYFGPGTRLTVT.

The V gene is TRBV2, the J gene TRBJ2-6; D gene ambiguous. Trimming cost V 4 bases and J 1 base, with 17 bases left between them. This CDR3 comprises 18 residues. Germline lookup yields CDR1 SNHLY and CDR2 FYNNEI. Here the CDR3 DNA reads TGTGCCAGCAGTGTCAGAGGCCATCGTATTTCTGGGGCCAACGTCCTGACTTTC. Translated: CASSVRGHRISGANVLTF.

The V and J genes are TRBV13 and TRBJ2-7; D is possibly TRBD2 (6 bases). Trimming stripped 4 bases from V and 2 bases from J, with 12 bases between. The germline V gene encodes CDR1 PRHDT and CDR2 FYEKMQ (reference sequence). This CDR3 spans 14 amino acids. The CDR3 DNA follows: TGTGCCAGCAGCTACCGGGACTTAACCTACGAGCAGTACTTC. As protein: CASSYRDLTYEQYF.

V and J are TRBV7-9 and TRBJ1-3; perhaps TRBD1 as D (6 bases). Germline V CDR1 and CDR2: SEHNR, FQNEAQ (reference sequence). The V gene lost 0 bases and the J gene lost 4 bases, with 10 bases spanning the gap. This CDR3 contains 15 residues. The CDR3 coding sequence is TGTGCCAGCAGCTTAGCGGGGGGGCGAGGAAACACCATATATTTT. Translated, it gives CASSLAGGRGNTIYF.

This rearrangement joins TRBV5-8 to TRBJ2-1; a possible D gene is TRBD2 (6 bases). Germline V CDR1 and CDR2: SGHTS, YDEGEE. The CDR3 sequence is 15 residues long. V was pared by 4 bases and J by 0 bases, with 11 bases between. The CDR3 sequence is CASSLGGISYNEQFF. The CDR3 region has the DNA TGTGCCAGCAGCCTGGGCGGGATCTCCTACAATGAGCAGTTCTTC.

This chain joins TRBV7-9 and TRBJ2-7; 12 bases are a match to TRBD1. CDR3 length: 17 amino acids. The V and J ends lost 4 bases and 7 bases, in that order; junction bases with no gene match: 14. Germline values: CDR1 SEHNR, CDR2 FQNEAQ (reference sequence). The CDR3 DNA sequence: TGTGCCAGCAGCTCTCCGGGACAGGGGGCCTCGATATGGGAGCAGTACTTC. Its protein product is CASSSPGQGASIWEQYF.

CDR3 protein: CASSKGLAATLTDTQYF. DNA of the CDR3: TGTGCCAGTAGTAAAGGACTAGCGGCGACCCTCACAGATACGCAGTATTTT. The chain couples TRBV19 to TRBJ2-3; 10 bases fit TRBD2. The V segment lost 4 bases and the J segment 2 bases; nucleotides outside the gene matches: 9. Germline loops: CDR1 LNHDA, CDR2 SQIVND (reference sequence). The CDR3 contains 17 residues.

As concerns this clone: One end of the junction does not line up with germline, which may come from a read error. The chain joins TRBV6-6 to TRBJ2-1; TRBD2 might be the D (6 bases). From germline, CDR1 is MNHNY and CDR2 SVGAGI (reference sequence). The CDR3 totals 14 residues. CDR3 sequence (DNA): TGTGCCAGCAGTTACTCGGCCGGGACTCCGGTATCTGTCTTC. Protein sequence: CASSYSAGTPVSVF.

The chain carries TRBV30 and TRBJ1-4, with D perhaps matching TRBD1 (6 bases). The length of the CDR3 is 13 residues. V was clipped by 6 bases and J by 5 bases, with 13 bases between them. Germline V gene data show CDR1 as GTSNPN and CDR2 as SVGIG (reference sequence). Here the CDR3 DNA reads TGTGCCTGCTCTCGGGGGGCAAATGAAAAACTGTTTTTT. Protein product: CACSRGANEKLFF.

V and J are TRBV5-4 and TRBJ2-7; a possible D gene is TRBD2 (6 bases). V was clipped by 4 bases and J by 2 bases, with 19 bases between them. Germline values: CDR1 SGHNT, CDR2 YYREEE (reference sequence). The CDR3 sequence is 16 residues long. CDR3 residues: CASSPWGGTSPYEQYF. The CDR3 DNA reads as TGTGCCAGCAGCCCGTGGGGAGGCACTTCCCCCTACGAGCAGTACTTC.

This chain connects TRBV6-1 to TRBJ1-1; 9 bases agree with TRBD1. Germline lookup yields CDR1 MNHNS and CDR2 SASEGT. The CDR3 loop spans 15 amino acids. J lost 4 bases, V lost 5 bases, and 8 bases had no gene match. This chain's CDR3 is CASSWTGVSGTEAFF. The CDR3 nucleotides read TGTGCCAGCAGTTGGACAGGGGTTAGCGGCACTGAAGCTTTCTTT.

This chain connects TRBV5-1 to TRBJ1-4, with TRBD1 matching over 7 bases. The CDR3 is 17 amino acids. V trimming: 0 bases; J trimming: 0 bases; junction bases outside the gene matches: 5. Germline V gene data show CDR1 as SGHRS and CDR2 as YFSETQ. In DNA form, the CDR3 reads TGCGCCAGCAGCTTGGAACAGGGGCCCACAACTAATGAAAAACTGTTTTTT. Translation gives CASSLEQGPTTNEKLFF.